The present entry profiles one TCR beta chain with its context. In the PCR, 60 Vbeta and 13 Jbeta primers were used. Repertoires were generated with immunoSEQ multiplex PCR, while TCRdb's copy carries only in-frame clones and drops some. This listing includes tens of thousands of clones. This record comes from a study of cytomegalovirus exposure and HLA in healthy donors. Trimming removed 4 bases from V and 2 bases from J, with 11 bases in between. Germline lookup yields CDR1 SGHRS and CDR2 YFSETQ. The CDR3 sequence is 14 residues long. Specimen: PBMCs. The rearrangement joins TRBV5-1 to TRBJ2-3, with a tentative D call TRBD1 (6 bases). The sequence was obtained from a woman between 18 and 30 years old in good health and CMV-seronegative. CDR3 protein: CASSEGQYTDTQYF. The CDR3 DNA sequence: TGCGCCAGCAGCGAAGGACAGTACACAGATACGCAGTATTTT.